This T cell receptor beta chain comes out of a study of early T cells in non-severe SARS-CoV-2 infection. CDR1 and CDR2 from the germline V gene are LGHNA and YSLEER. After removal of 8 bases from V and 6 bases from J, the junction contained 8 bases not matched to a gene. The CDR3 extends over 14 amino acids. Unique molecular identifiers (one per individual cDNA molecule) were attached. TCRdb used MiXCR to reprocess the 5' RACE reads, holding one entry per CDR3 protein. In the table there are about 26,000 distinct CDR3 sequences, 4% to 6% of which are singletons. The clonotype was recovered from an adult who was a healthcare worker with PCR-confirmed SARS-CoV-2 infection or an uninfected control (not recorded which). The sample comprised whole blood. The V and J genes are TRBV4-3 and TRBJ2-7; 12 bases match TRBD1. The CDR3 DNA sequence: TGCGCCAGCTCCGCAGGGACAGGGGGCTTCGAGCAGTACTTC. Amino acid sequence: CASSAGTGGFEQYF.